The rows below give T cell receptor beta chains drawn from one sample of a study of monozygotic twins with cystic fibrosis. Produced via immunoSEQ multiplex PCR; TCRdb's table is partial and in-frame only. The sample records approximately 25,000 clones, approximately 90% being singletons. The sequencing input was blood. The receptors were sampled from a girl between 2 and 10 years old with cystic fibrosis. CDR3s include the opening cysteine and the closing phenylalanine or tryptophan. D genes are given only for firm matches. Expanded clones get a size class; other rows say once, few or many, or leave the size out.

V gene	clone size	J gene	D gene	CDR3 DNA	CDR3 protein
TRBV25-1	-	TRBJ1-4	TRBD1	TGTGCCAGCAGTGAAAGGACAGGGACGACTGAAAAACTGTTTTTT	CASSERTGTTEKLFF
TRBV29-1	-	TRBJ1-2	TRBD1	TGCAGCTGCTGGACAGGGGAGAATGGCTACACCTTC	CSCWTGENGYTF
TRBV7-2	-	TRBJ1-5	-	TGTGCCAGCAGCTCCCAGGTGGGGGAGGGTCAGCCCCAGCATTTT	CASSSQVGEGQPQHF
TRBV14	-	TRBJ2-2	-	TGTGCCAGCAGCCAAGACATTGGGGTCACCGGGGAGCTGTTTTTT	CASSQDIGVTGELFF
TRBV25-1	-	TRBJ1-3	-	TGTGCCAGCAGTGATCCGGGGCCCATCCTTCCTGGAAACACCATATATTTT	CASSDPGPILPGNTIYF
TRBV7-7	-	TRBJ2-5	-	TGTGCTAGCAGCCCCGATTTGACCCAGTACTTC	CASSPDLTQYF
TRBV6-5	once	TRBJ1-5	TRBD1	TGTGCCAGCAGTATGACAGGGAAGCAGCCCCAGCATTTT	CASSMTGKQPQHF
TRBV6-5	-	TRBJ1-4	-	TGTGCCAGCAGTTACAACCCAGCCAATGAAAAACTGTTTTTT	CASSYNPANEKLFF
TRBV14	-	TRBJ1-2	-	TGTGCCAGCAGCCACTTGGACCTTTCCGGGGACGGCTACACCTTC	CASSHLDLSGDGYTF
TRBV2	-	TRBJ1-5	-	TGTGCCAGCAGTGAGGGGGGGGGAGCCGATCAGCCCCAGCATTTT	CASSEGGGADQPQHF
TRBV2	-	TRBJ1-2	-	TGTGCCAGCAGGGACCTGCTAGGCTACACCTTC	CASRDLLGYTF
TRBV4-1	-	TRBJ2-7	-	TGCGCCAGCAGCCAAGGGGAGGGGGGAGGCTACGAGCAGTACTTC	CASSQGEGGGYEQYF
TRBV6-5	-	TRBJ2-2	-	TGTGCCAGTAGAACACACGGGGAGCTGTTTTTT	CASRTHGELFF
TRBV25-1	-	TRBJ1-1	-	TGTGCCAGCAGTGAAATCGGGGGCCGGGCTGAAGCTTTCTTT	CASSEIGGRAEAFF
TRBV16	-	TRBJ1-3	-	TGTGCCAGCAGCCAATACCCCGGGCTGTCTCGCTCTGGAAACACCATATATTTT	CASSQYPGLSRSGNTIYF
TRBV29-1	-	TRBJ1-2	-	TGCAGCGTAGCGTTGAACGCACAGCCCAACTATGGCTACACCTTC	CSVALNAQPNYGYTF
TRBV29-1	-	TRBJ2-7	-	TGCAGCGTTGAAGATATTCGTCCCGGCCGCTCCTACGAGCAGTACTTC	CSVEDIRPGRSYEQYF
TRBV28	-	TRBJ2-5	-	TGTGCCAGCAGTCCCGAGGCAGGTCGGGAGACGGAGACCCAGTACTTC	CASSPEAGRETETQYF
TRBV5-1	-	TRBJ1-5	TRBD1	TGCGCCAGCAGCTTGGGCGGGACAGCGAATCAGCCCCAGCATTTT	CASSLGGTANQPQHF
TRBV30	-	TRBJ2-2	-	TGTGCCTGGAGTTCTGGTAGGGGGTCGAACACCGGGGAGCTGTTTTTT	CAWSSGRGSNTGELFF
TRBV4-3	-	TRBJ1-4	-	TGCGCCAGCAGCCTCGCGGGTCGGTTTAATGAAAAACTGTTTTTT	CASSLAGRFNEKLFF
TRBV7-6	-	TRBJ2-7	TRBD1	TGTGCCAGCAGCGCCCGACAGGGGGTGGAATACGAGCAGTACTTC	CASSARQGVEYEQYF
TRBV20-1	-	TRBJ2-1	-	TGCAGTGCTAGGGGTAGGACAATGCAGTTCTTC	CSARGRTMQFF
TRBV19	once	TRBJ1-3	-	TGTGCCAGTAGGACAGGATTCGGAAACACCATATATTTT	CASRTGFGNTIYF
TRBV18	-	TRBJ2-3	-	TGTGCCAGCTCACCACTCTTGTTTGACAGACCAACAGATACGCAGTATTTT	CASSPLLFDRPTDTQYF
TRBV5-6	-	TRBJ2-7	TRBD2	TGTGCCAGCAGCGGGACCGGGACTAGCGGTAAGCAGTACTTC	CASSGTGTSGKQYF
TRBV9	-	TRBJ2-1	-	TGTGCCAGCAGCGTCGGACAGAGCCTCGGTGAGCAGTTCTTC	CASSVGQSLGEQFF
TRBV4-3	-	TRBJ1-1	-	TGCGCCAGCAGCCGAACAGGGTCTGAAGCTTTCTTT	CASSRTGSEAFF
TRBV6-5	-	TRBJ2-1	-	TGTGCCAGCCGGCGGGGTGGTGAGCAGTTCTTC	CASRRGGEQFF
TRBV7-8	-	TRBJ1-5	-	TGTGCCAGCAGCTTGAGTTCCTATAGCAATCAGCCCCAGCATTTT	CASSLSSYSNQPQHF
TRBV7-2	-	TRBJ2-7	-	TGTGCCAGCAGCTTGCGTCCAGGAGGGTCCTACGAGCAGTACTTC	CASSLRPGGSYEQYF
TRBV4-1	-	TRBJ1-1	-	TGCGCCAGCAGCCAAGATAGGGAGGGGACTGAAGCTTTCTTT	CASSQDREGTEAFF
TRBV7-2	-	TRBJ2-1	-	TGTGCCAGCAGCTTAGCGACCCGCGGCTATGAGCAGTTCTTC	CASSLATRGYEQFF
TRBV5-6	-	TRBJ2-7	-	TGTGCCAGCAGCTTGGACAGAAGCTCCTACGAGCAGTACTTC	CASSLDRSSYEQYF
TRBV29-1	-	TRBJ1-1	-	TGCAGCGTTCAACAAGAAATGAACACTGAAGCTTTCTTT	CSVQQEMNTEAFF